Following are 31 T cell receptor beta chains from one sample sequenced in a study of Graves' ophthalmopathy and Graves' hyperthyroidism. TCR beta CDR3 amplification used RNA transcripts. Second-round multiplex PCR came after a first-round RT-PCR that employed HTBI primers. TCRdb re-analysed the multiplex PCR reads in MiXCR, keeping a single row per CDR3 protein. The table includes 350,000 to 400,000 distinct CDR3 sequences, 15% detected once. Input material: peripheral blood. Receptors were obtained from a woman aged 18-29 years with stable Graves' hyperthyroidism.

For this clonotype: The junction differs from germline at one of its ends, possibly a read error. The rearrangement links TRBV12-3 or TRBV12-4 to TRBJ1-1; D not resolved. This CDR3 contains 13 residues. DNA of the CDR3: TGTGCCAGCAGTTTCGCACGGTACACTGAAGCTTGCTTT. Protein sequence: CASSFARYTEACF.

This clonotype was detected many times. The gene calls are TRBV6-1 and TRBJ2-5; 7 bases fit TRBD2. The CDR3 is 12 residues long. In germline, CDR1 is MNHNS, CDR2 SASEGT. J gave up 7 bases and V 8 bases, and 7 bases lay outside the gene matches. The CDR3 loop is CASGTTQGTQYF. The CDR3 coding sequence is TGTGCCAGCGGGACTACCCAGGGGACCCAGTACTTC.

This clonotype was found a few times. The chain links TRBV4-1 to TRBJ1-1; maybe TRBD1 (6 bases). The germline V gene encodes CDR1 MGHRA and CDR2 YSYEKL. The CDR3 contains 16 residues. V lost 2 bases to trimming and J lost 0 bases, with 13 bases between them. This CDR3 is CASSQPRRGVNTEAFF. For the CDR3, the DNA is TGCGCCAGCAGCCAACCGCGGAGGGGGGTGAACACTGAAGCTTTCTTT.

This clonotype has a handful of counts. The chain carries TRBV27 and TRBJ1-1, with D possibly being TRBD1 (5 bases). The CDR3 consists of 14 residues. Between the trimmed V and J ends, which lost 5 bases and 1 base, there was a span of 11 bases. Germline loops: CDR1 MNHEY, CDR2 SMNVEV (reference sequence). This CDR3 reads CASSVYGGNTEAFF. The CDR3 DNA reads as TGTGCCAGCAGTGTATACGGGGGGAACACTGAAGCTTTCTTT.

The V gene is TRBV20-1, the J gene TRBJ2-7; D is possibly TRBD1 (6 bases). Per the germline V gene, CDR1 is DFQATT and CDR2 is SNEGSKA (reference sequence). Trimming shortened V by 5 bases and J by 0 bases, and 17 bases separated the two germline ends. There are 15 residues in the CDR3. CDR3 in amino acids: CSAPDRQVNSYEQYF. CDR3 nucleotide sequence: TGCAGTGCTCCCGATCGACAGGTAAACTCCTACGAGCAGTACTTC.

This clonotype appeared many times. The CDR3 loop is CASGRRGLAGFVEQYF. The DNA of the CDR3 is TGTGCCAGCGGGAGGAGGGGACTAGCGGGGTTCGTGGAGCAGTACTTC. The chain is built from TRBV6-5 and TRBJ2-7; 13 bases are a match to TRBD2. V lost 8 bases, J lost 7 bases, and 14 bases stayed unmatched. There are 16 residues in the CDR3. Germline CDR1 reads MNHEY; CDR2 reads SVGAGI.

This clonotype showed up just a few times. The V call is TRBV15, the J call TRBJ1-3, with 8 bases that match TRBD1. The germline V gene encodes CDR1 LNHNV and CDR2 YYDKDF (reference sequence). This CDR3 contains 15 residues. V shed 2 bases and J 7 bases; nucleotides not matched to a gene: 7. Here the CDR3 DNA reads TGTGCCACCAGCAGATCTGGGACAGGCCTTAACACCATATATTTT. This codes for CATSRSGTGLNTIYF.

This clonotype was detected many times. The V and J genes are TRBV3-1 and TRBJ1-2; no clear D gene. There are 14 residues in the CDR3. Trimming cost V 7 bases and J 5 bases, with 17 bases left between them. Germline V CDR1 and CDR2: LGHDT, YNNKEL (reference sequence). The chain's CDR3 is CASKNREAPYGYTF. The CDR3 DNA sequence: TGTGCCAGCAAAAACCGGGAGGCGCCGTATGGCTACACCTTC.

This clonotype was counted at least ten times. The DNA of the CDR3 is TGTGCCAGCATCCAGTCACCTCAAGAGACCCAGTACTTC. It encodes CASIQSPQETQYF. The chain combines TRBV12-3 or TRBV12-4 with TRBJ2-5; D ambiguous. The CDR3 is 13 amino acids. V lost 7 bases and J 2 bases, leaving 11 bases between the germline ends.

This clonotype was recorded many times. This rearrangement joins TRBV19 to TRBJ1-6; D is ambiguous. In germline, CDR1 is LNHDA, CDR2 SQIVND (reference sequence). This CDR3 spans 16 amino acids. Trimming left V 5 bases short and J 0 bases short, with 11 bases between. The CDR3, as DNA: TGTGCCAGTAGTGGGCAGGCGGACTCCTATAATTCACCCCTCCACTTT. Protein: CASSGQADSYNSPLHF.

This clonotype has a count of ten or more. This chain links TRBV12-3 or TRBV12-4 with TRBJ2-5; a weak D match, TRBD1 (6 bases). The V end was cut by 4 bases, the J end by 4 bases, with 22 bases between. The CDR3 is made up of 17 amino acids. For the CDR3, the DNA is TGTGCCAGCAGTTCACTCCTTGGGGGCCCAGCTAGAGAGACCCAGTACTTC. It yields the protein CASSSLLGGPARETQYF.

This clonotype was seen at least ten times. The J gene is TRBJ1-2, the V gene TRBV10-3; 8 bases align to TRBD1. Per germline, CDR1 ENHRY and CDR2 SYGVKD. The J segment lost 4 bases and the V segment lost 4 bases, leaving 5 bases of the junction unmatched. The CDR3 is made up of 14 amino acids. For the CDR3, the DNA is TGTGCCATCAGTGGTACAGGGGGGTCCTATGGCTACACCTTC. Its translation is CAISGTGGSYGYTF.

Only a few counts were recorded for this clonotype. The chain combines TRBV11-1 with TRBJ2-2, with D unresolved. The germline V gene encodes CDR1 SGHAT and CDR2 FQDESV (reference sequence). The ends were cut back, 5 bases at V and 2 bases at J, with 15 bases in the middle. The CDR3 has 16 amino acids. CDR3 sequence reads: CASSPFVDQNTGELFF. The CDR3 DNA follows: TGTGCCAGCAGCCCATTTGTTGACCAAAACACCGGGGAGCTGTTTTTT.

V usage is TRBV6-4 and J usage is TRBJ1-2, with D perhaps TRBD1 (5 bases). Germline V gives CDR1 MRHNA, CDR2 SNTAGT. The CDR3 consists of 11 residues. V was clipped by 10 bases and J by 7 bases, with 13 bases between them. The CDR3 DNA reads TGTGCCATCACCTATCAGGGTGGCTACACCTTC. Residues: CAITYQGGYTF.

This clonotype was detected ten times or more. The gene calls are TRBV12-3 or TRBV12-4 and TRBJ1-1, with a tentative D call TRBD1 (6 bases). The CDR3 length is 14 residues. V lost 6 bases, J lost 4 bases, and 15 bases lay in between. Written as DNA, the CDR3 is TGTGCCAGCAGCCCTCAGGGGCGGGGCACTGAAGCTTTCTTT. Protein product: CASSPQGRGTEAFF.

This clonotype was recorded once. This chain connects TRBV11-3 to TRBJ2-3; 8 nucleotides align to TRBD2. The length of the CDR3 is 14 residues. Germline CDR1 reads SGHNT; CDR2 reads YENEEA. J gave up 2 bases and V 8 bases, and 6 bases lay outside the gene matches. CDR3 sequence reads: CASSPGLDTDTQYF. The CDR3 bases are TGTGCCAGCTCTCCGGGACTAGACACAGATACGCAGTATTTT.

V gene TRBV12-3 or TRBV12-4 combines with J gene TRBJ1-2; D call uncertain. Trimming took 5 bases from V and 5 from J, leaving 12 bases between them. The CDR3 length is 13 residues. The CDR3 sequence: CASSPATAYGYTF. The CDR3 bases are TGTGCCAGCAGTCCCGCGACGGCATATGGCTACACCTTC.

This clonotype was seen at least ten times. A read error may account for a junction end that differs from germline. The chain recombines TRBV20-1 with TRBJ2-4, with 9 positions matching TRBD2. The CDR3 sequence is 13 residues long. CDR1 DFQATT and CDR2 SNEGSKA come from the germline V gene (reference sequence). The CDR3 region has the DNA TGCAGTGCTAGACTAGCGGGGAGGGTCATTAAGTACTTC. The encoded protein is CSARLAGRVIKYF.

This clonotype was recorded at least ten times. The chain is built from TRBV24-1 and TRBJ1-1, with D uncertain. The CDR3 contains 14 residues. The V end was cut by 6 bases, the J end by 1 base, with 11 bases between. Germline CDR1 reads KGHDR; CDR2 reads SFDVKD. DNA of the CDR3: TGTGCCACCAGTAAGGACTGGCGGAACACTGAAGCTTTCTTT. Its protein is CATSKDWRNTEAFF.

This clonotype appeared many times. The gene calls are TRBV7-9 and TRBJ2-7, with 10 bases identical to TRBD1. The germline V gene has CDR1 SEHNR and CDR2 FQNEAQ (reference sequence). The ends lost 6 bases at V and 4 bases at J; junction bases unmatched: 9. CDR3 length equals 15 residues. The CDR3: CASRGGTGAFYEQYF. The DNA of the CDR3 is TGTGCCAGCAGAGGGGGGACAGGGGCCTTTTACGAGCAGTACTTC.

This clonotype has at least ten counts. V and J are TRBV7-2 and TRBJ2-7; 8 bases line up with TRBD1. Germline loops: CDR1 SGHTA, CDR2 FQGNSA. V was pared by 0 bases and J by 0 bases, with 4 bases of the junction left unmatched. The CDR3 sequence is 16 residues long. For the CDR3, the DNA is TGTGCCAGCAGCTTAGCGGGAACAGGGGGCTCCTACGAGCAGTACTTC. Translating it yields CASSLAGTGGSYEQYF.

This clonotype was counted ten times or more. The V call is TRBV12-3 or TRBV12-4, the J call TRBJ2-5; a weak D match, TRBD1 (6 bases). V was clipped by 5 bases and J by 4 bases, with 17 bases between them. CDR3 length equals 15 residues. The CDR3 spells CASSNTGSQGETQYF. For the CDR3, the DNA is TGTGCCAGCAGTAACACAGGGTCCCAAGGAGAGACCCAGTACTTC.

Many counts were recorded for this clonotype. V usage is TRBV19 and J usage is TRBJ1-5; D may be TRBD1 (5 bases). Per the germline V gene, CDR1 is LNHDA and CDR2 is SQIVND (reference sequence). This CDR3 contains 15 residues. V lost 2 bases, J lost 9 bases, and 17 bases lay in between. CDR3 DNA sequence: TGTGCCAGTAGTATATGGCGGGACCCCCCCGTGCCCCAGCATTTT. Its protein product is CASSIWRDPPVPQHF.

The table lists this clonotype with a few counts. The chain is built from TRBV3-1 and TRBJ1-2; D remains unclear. Germline V gene sequence: CDR1 LGHDT, CDR2 YNNKEL (reference sequence). V dropped 5 bases and J dropped 0 bases, with 13 bases sitting between them. The CDR3 runs 15 residues. The CDR3 reads CASSFRWRANYGYTF. The CDR3 DNA sequence: TGTGCCAGCAGCTTTCGGTGGAGGGCTAACTATGGCTACACCTTC.

There are many counts of this clonotype. This chain connects TRBV11-2 to TRBJ1-1; 8 nucleotides align to TRBD1. Germline CDR1 is SGHAT and CDR2 is FQNNGV. V lost 5 bases and J lost 10; bases outside the gene matches: 6. The CDR3 contains 12 residues. For the CDR3, the DNA is TGTGCCAGCAGCGTGGACAGGGCGGGAGCTTTCTTT. Amino acids: CASSVDRAGAFF.

The rearrangement uses TRBV6-1 and TRBJ1-1; D may be TRBD1 (5 bases). The length of the CDR3 is 14 residues. The V and J ends lost 6 bases and 5 bases respectively, with 16 bases between them. The germline V gene has CDR1 MNHNS and CDR2 SASEGT. CDR3 sequence (DNA): TGTGCCAGCAGGACCTCCGGGTCAGGGACTGAAGCTTTCTTT. Protein: CASRTSGSGTEAFF.

Concerning this clonotype: A much larger clone differs from this one at a single base, so this may be a read error. The J gene is TRBJ2-7, the V gene TRBV11-2; weak D call: TRBD2 (6 bases). V dropped 4 bases and J dropped 5 bases, with 21 bases sitting between them. This CDR3 has 16 amino acids. The germline V gene encodes CDR1 SGHAT and CDR2 FQNNGV. The DNA for the CDR3 is TGTGCCAGCAGCTCATGGAGGGCAGACTTCGGTCACGAGCAGTACTTC. It is translated as CASSSWRADFGHEQYF.

This clonotype was recorded at least ten times. V and J are TRBV7-9 and TRBJ1-6, with TRBD1 identical over 8 bases. V trimming: 7 bases; J trimming: 6 bases; junction bases outside the gene matches: 5. CDR3 length: 14 amino acids. Looked up from germline, CDR1 is SEHNR and CDR2 is FQNEAQ (reference sequence). CDR3 loop: CASKSGGVNSPLHF. CDR3 nucleotide sequence: TGTGCCAGCAAATCAGGGGGCGTTAATTCACCCCTCCACTTT.

This clonotype showed up many times. The chain links TRBV6-1 to TRBJ2-7, with D possibly being TRBD1 (6 bases). Germline V CDR1 and CDR2: MNHNS, SASEGT. V shed 0 bases and J shed 5 bases, with 11 bases lying between them. This CDR3 contains 14 residues. The CDR3 reads CASSEAGRGHEQYF. Here the CDR3 DNA reads TGTGCCAGCAGTGAAGCCGGCAGGGGCCACGAGCAGTACTTC.

This clonotype was recorded many times. This sequence joins TRBV6-2 or TRBV6-3 and TRBJ1-1, with D perhaps TRBD1 (6 bases). The CDR3 consists of 13 residues. The germline V and J ends were trimmed by 2 bases and 4 bases, with 8 bases remaining between them. Germline values: CDR1 MNHEY, CDR2 SVGEGT. CDR3 in DNA: TGTGCCAGCAGTTACGCCAGGGGCACTGAAGCTTTCTTT. Protein sequence: CASSYARGTEAFF.

This clonotype was observed a few times. The rearrangement links TRBV18 to TRBJ2-5; no clear D. V was trimmed by 4 bases and J by 5 bases, leaving 11 bases between them. Germline CDR1 and CDR2: KGHSH and LQKENI. The CDR3 covers 13 residues. Here the CDR3 reads CASSHPTEETQYF. The CDR3 DNA sequence: TGTGCCAGCTCACACCCGACCGAGGAGACCCAGTACTTC.